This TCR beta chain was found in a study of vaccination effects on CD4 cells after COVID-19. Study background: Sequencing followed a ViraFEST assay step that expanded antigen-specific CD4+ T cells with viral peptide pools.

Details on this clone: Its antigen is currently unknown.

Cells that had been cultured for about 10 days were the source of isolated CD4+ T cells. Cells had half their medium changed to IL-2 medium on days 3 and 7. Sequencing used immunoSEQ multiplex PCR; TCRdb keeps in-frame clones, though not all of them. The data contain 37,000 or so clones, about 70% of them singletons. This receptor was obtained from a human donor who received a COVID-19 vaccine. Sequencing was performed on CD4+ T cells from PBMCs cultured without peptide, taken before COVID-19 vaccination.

CDR3 amino acids: CASSPRQGKGEKLFF. DNA for the CDR3: TGTGCCAGCTCACCCCGACAGGGAAAGGGTGAAAAACTGTTTTTT. The chain combines TRBV18 with TRBJ1-4, with 7 nucleotides matching TRBD1. V dropped 3 bases and J dropped 7; count of bases not matched to a gene: 8. CDR1 is KGHSH, CDR2 LQKENI, per germline. The CDR3 extends over 15 amino acids. Based on the CDR3 plus reference TRBV18 and TRBJ1-4, the full variable domain is NAGVMQNPRHLVRRRGQEARLRCSPMKGHSHVYWYRQLPEEGLKFMVYLQKENIIDESGMPKERFSAEFPKEGPSILRIQQVVRGDSAAYFCASSPRQGKGEKLFFGSGTQLSVL.